This T cell receptor beta chain was sequenced for a study of PD-1 blockade in classical Hodgkin lymphoma. Study-wide findings and caveats: The study found complete responders had baseline diversity similar to newly diagnosed patients. Reports indicated that newly diagnosed patients had lower baseline TCR diversity than healthy donors did.

Autologous stem cell transplantation was followed by relapse in every patient, and brentuximab vedotin exposure varied. A word on this clone: Antigen unknown.

Data came from immunoSEQ multiplex PCR; TCRdb stores just in-frame clones and leaves some out. The sample yields 75,000 to 100,000 clones, approximately 88% seen once. Trimming shortened V by 2 bases and J by 0 bases, and 11 bases separated the two germline ends. Looked up from germline, CDR1 is MNHEY and CDR2 is SVGAGI. This CDR3 is 16 amino acids long. The chain links TRBV6-5 to TRBJ1-3, with TRBD1 as a possible D gene (6 bases). Sequences were derived from peripheral blood mononuclear cells (PBMCs), sampled at baseline. This sequence was found in a human donor with classical Hodgkin lymphoma. The CDR3 protein is CASSYPMDSSGNTIYF. The CDR3 coding sequence is TGTGCCAGCAGTTACCCCATGGACAGCTCTGGAAACACCATATATTTT.